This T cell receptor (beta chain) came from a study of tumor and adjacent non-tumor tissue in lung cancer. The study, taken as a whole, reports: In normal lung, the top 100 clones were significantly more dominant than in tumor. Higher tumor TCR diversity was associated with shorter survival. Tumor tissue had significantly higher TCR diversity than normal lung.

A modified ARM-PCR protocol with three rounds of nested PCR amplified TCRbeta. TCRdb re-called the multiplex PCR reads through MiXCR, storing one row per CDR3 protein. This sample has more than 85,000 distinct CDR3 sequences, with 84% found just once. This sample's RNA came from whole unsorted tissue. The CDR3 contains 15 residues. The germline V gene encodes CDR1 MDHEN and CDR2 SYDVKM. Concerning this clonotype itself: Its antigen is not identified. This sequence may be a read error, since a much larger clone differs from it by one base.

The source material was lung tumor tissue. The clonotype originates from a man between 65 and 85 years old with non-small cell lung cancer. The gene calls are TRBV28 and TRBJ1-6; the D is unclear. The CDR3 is CANSTSDGRNSPLHF. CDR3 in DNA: TGTGCCAACAGTACCTCGGACGGCCGCAATTCACCCCTCCACTTT.